This passage covers 29 T cell receptor beta chains from one sample sequenced in a study of human T cells and chemical hapten exposure. As to time point: patch test 1, 2 weeks after DPC sensitization. The treatment: therapeutic diphenylcyclopropenone sensitization with weekly scalp DPC. A single record per CDR3 protein comes from TCRdb applying MiXCR to the RACE reads. The sample lists about 120,000 distinct CDR3 sequences, about 13% occurring once. The specimen was whole blood, collected in connection with sensitization to the hapten diphenylcyclopropenone (DPC). These receptors were obtained from a man aged 18 to 30 with alopecia areata. Some clones in this sample may be carry-over from other donors' samples.

A few counts support this clonotype. One end of the junction fails to match germline, which may point to a read error. The chain is built from TRBV20-1 and TRBJ1-6; the D gene is possibly TRBD1 (6 bases). Germline V CDR1 and CDR2: DFQATT, SNEGSKA (reference sequence). This CDR3 has 17 amino acids. The CDR3 DNA is TGCAGTGCCAGAGGACAGAGGCGCAAGATGTATAATTCACCCCTCCACTTT. This codes for CSARGQRRKMYNSPLHF.

This clonotype appeared many times. The genes are TRBV3-1 and TRBJ2-5; D may be TRBD1 (6 bases). Germline CDR1 reads LGHDT; CDR2 reads YNNKEL (reference sequence). The length of the CDR3 is 15 residues. The V and J ends lost 1 base and 7 bases respectively, with 16 bases between them. DNA of the CDR3: TGTGCCAGCAGCCAAGGCGCAGGGGCCGCCGGGACCCAGTACTTC. Translated: CASSQGAGAAGTQYF.

This clonotype came up many times. The V gene is TRBV6-2 or TRBV6-3, the J gene TRBJ1-1; TRBD1 matches at 8 bases. Germline V CDR1 and CDR2: MNHEY, SVGEGT. CDR3 length equals 12 residues. The ends lost 2 bases at V and 11 bases at J; junction bases unmatched: 4. The CDR3 DNA reads as TGTGCCAGCAGTTACCGGGACAGGCCGGCTTTCTTT. The encoded protein is CASSYRDRPAFF.

The sample holds a few counts of this clonotype. The J gene is TRBJ1-5, the V gene TRBV7-8, with a weak D call TRBD1 (5 bases). Germline V gene data show CDR1 as SGHVS and CDR2 as FQNEAQ. This CDR3 spans 16 amino acids. V was clipped by 0 bases and J by 4 bases, with 13 bases between them. The CDR3 DNA is TGTGCCAGCAGCTTAGCGGATAGTCCAGGGAATCAGCCCCAGCATTTT. This gives the protein CASSLADSPGNQPQHF.

This chain connects TRBV20-1 to TRBJ1-4; D not resolved. Trimming pared 0 bases from V and 6 bases from J, leaving 11 bases between. This CDR3 contains 14 residues. CDR1 DFQATT and CDR2 SNEGSKA come from the germline V gene (reference sequence). CDR3 in amino acids: CSARDLGSDEKLFF. The CDR3 nucleotides are TGCAGTGCTAGAGATCTAGGGTCGGATGAAAAACTGTTTTTT.

This clonotype showed up just a few times. The V call is TRBV2, the J call TRBJ2-5; D gene unclear. The V and J ends lost 3 bases and 2 bases respectively, with 13 bases between them. Germline V gives CDR1 SNHLY, CDR2 FYNNEI. The CDR3 is 15 residues long. This CDR3 is CASSDKWQLQETQYF. CDR3 nucleotides: TGTGCCAGCAGTGATAAGTGGCAGCTACAAGAGACCCAGTACTTC.

This clonotype has more than one count but fewer than ten. This rearrangement joins TRBV20-1 to TRBJ1-4; possible D gene TRBD1, 6 bases. Germline CDR1 DFQATT, CDR2 SNEGSKA (reference sequence). The CDR3 has 15 residues. The V and J ends lost 4 bases and 0 bases respectively, with 12 bases between them. CDR3 region: CSATQGSATNEKLFF. The CDR3 nucleotides are TGCAGTGCTACACAGGGCTCTGCAACTAATGAAAAACTGTTTTTT.

This chain connects TRBV11-2 to TRBJ2-3; 7 bases are a match to TRBD1. Germline CDR1 is SGHAT and CDR2 is FQNNGV. This CDR3 spans 14 amino acids. J was trimmed by 2 bases and V by 5 bases; bases with no gene match: 4. CDR3 DNA sequence: TGTGCCAGCAGCAACAGGGGTACCACAGATACGCAGTATTTT. Protein product: CASSNRGTTDTQYF. Filled out from reference TRBV11-2 and TRBJ2-3, the complete variable domain reads EAGVAQSPRYKIIEKRQSVAFWCNPISGHATLYWYQQILGQGPKLLIQFQNNGVVDDSQLPKDRFSAERLKGVDSTLKIQPAKLEDSAVYLCASSNRGTTDTQYFGPGTRLTVL.

The gene calls are TRBV7-2 and TRBJ1-2; D gene uncertain. Germline-derived CDR1 and CDR2 are SGHTA and FQGNSA. This CDR3 has 12 amino acids. V lost 0 bases to trimming and J lost 8 bases, with 7 bases between them. CDR3 nucleotide sequence: TGTGCCAGCAGCTTAGCCCTTTTCGGCTACACCTTC. It yields the protein CASSLALFGYTF.

The V and J genes are TRBV20-1 and TRBJ2-7, with a weak D call TRBD2 (5 bases). V dropped 2 bases and J dropped 3 bases, with 20 bases sitting between them. There are 16 residues in the CDR3. Germline V gene lookup returns CDR1 DFQATT and CDR2 SNEGSKA (reference sequence). CDR3 sequence (DNA): TGCAGTGCTAGACCCTATGAGGGCTCGGGGATCTACGAGCAGTACTTC. Translation: CSARPYEGSGIYEQYF.

This clonotype was seen at least ten times. The chain uses TRBV16 and TRBJ2-7; 8 nucleotides align to TRBD1. CDR1 and CDR2 from the germline V gene are KGHSY and FQNENV. V was clipped by 5 bases and J by 0 bases; unmatched bases: 6. CDR3 size: 15 residues. The CDR3, as DNA: TGTGCCAGCAGCGAACGGACAGGGCTCTCCTACGAGCAGTACTTC. This translates into CASSERTGLSYEQYF.

V gene TRBV20-1 combines with J gene TRBJ1-2; 8 bases align to TRBD1. Germline lookup yields CDR1 DFQATT and CDR2 SNEGSKA (reference sequence). The CDR3 length is 13 residues. V was clipped by 5 bases and J by 3 bases; unmatched bases: 5. This CDR3 is CSADRGGDYGYTF. DNA for the CDR3: TGCAGTGCTGACAGGGGTGGGGACTATGGCTACACCTTC.

V usage is TRBV10-2 and J usage is TRBJ1-1, with no clear D. The V end lost 5 bases, the J end lost 1 base, and 14 bases lay between the germline ends. Germline assignment: CDR1 WSHSY and CDR2 SAAADI. CDR3 length: 15 residues. The CDR3: CASSLDGTGNTEAFF. The CDR3 DNA sequence: TGCGCCAGCAGTTTGGATGGAACGGGGAACACTGAAGCTTTCTTT.

This clonotype was observed a few times. Sequence at one end of the junction differs from germline and may be a read error. The CDR3 sequence: CASSLSGTPANEQFF. CDR3 bases: TGTGCCAGCAGTCTATCCGGGACCCCTGCGAATGAGCAGTTCTTC. The gene calls are TRBV27 and TRBJ2-1, with D perhaps TRBD1 or TRBD2 (5 bases each). Germline loops: CDR1 MNHEY, CDR2 SMNVEV (reference sequence). The length of the CDR3 is 15 residues.

As for this clonotype: One end of the junction varies from germline; a read error may be responsible. V and J are TRBV6-4 and TRBJ2-6; 11 nucleotides agree with TRBD1. CDR3 length equals 20 residues. In germline, CDR1 is MRHNA, CDR2 SNTAGT. The CDR3 region is CASSDPDGTGGLSGANVLTF. The CDR3 DNA follows: TGTGCCAGCAGTGACCCGGACGGGACAGGGGGTCTCTCTGGGGCCAATGTCCTGACTTTC.

The chain has TRBV5-1 and TRBJ2-5; maybe TRBD2 (6 bases). V was clipped by 5 bases and J by 2 bases, with 16 bases between them. Germline assignment: CDR1 SGHRS and CDR2 YFSETQ. This CDR3 comprises 15 residues. CDR3 DNA sequence: TGCGCCAGCAGTTTAGTGGGGGAGGCGCAAGAGACCCAGTACTTC. Its translation is CASSLVGEAQETQYF.

This clonotype was picked up a small number of times. The V call is TRBV10-3, the J call TRBJ1-2; 7 bases map to TRBD1. The V gene end was trimmed by 9 bases and the J gene end by 6 bases; junction bases not matched to a gene: 7. CDR1 is ENHRY, CDR2 SYGVKD, per germline. The CDR3 loop spans 12 amino acids. CDR3 sequence: CAITGEQNGYTF. For the CDR3, the DNA is TGTGCCATTACAGGGGAACAAAATGGCTACACCTTC.

In its sample, this clonotype was seen a few times. The chain couples TRBV11-3 to TRBJ2-3; 7 positions match TRBD2. Looked up from germline, CDR1 is SGHNT and CDR2 is YENEEA. CDR3 size: 17 residues. Trimming at V came to 4 bases and at J to 1 base, leaving 11 bases not matched to a gene. CDR3 loop: CASSSGLLTSGTDTQYF. The CDR3 coding sequence is TGTGCCAGCAGCTCGGGACTGCTTACTAGCGGCACAGATACGCAGTATTTT.

The chain recombines TRBV5-4 with TRBJ1-4, with no clear D. Looked up from germline, CDR1 is SGHNT and CDR2 is YYREEE (reference sequence). V shed 1 base and J shed 7 bases, with 11 bases lying between them. The CDR3 spans 14 residues. CDR3 residues: CASSLRGSGEKLFF. CDR3 DNA sequence: TGTGCCAGCAGCTTGCGGGGATCGGGTGAAAAACTGTTTTTT.

Only a few counts were recorded for this clonotype. V and J are TRBV18 and TRBJ2-5; D gene ambiguous. The CDR3 has 16 residues. Germline CDR1 is KGHSH and CDR2 is LQKENI. Between the trimmed V and J ends, which lost 0 bases and 4 bases, there was a span of 15 bases. As DNA, the CDR3 is TGTGCCAGCTCACCACCGGCGCGGAGACAAACAGAGACCCAGTACTTC. Translating it yields CASSPPARRQTETQYF.

This clonotype appeared many times. The V and J genes are TRBV2 and TRBJ2-1, with 8 bases fitting TRBD2. The CDR3 consists of 14 residues. CDR1 and CDR2 (germline): SNHLY, FYNNEI. After removal of 8 bases from V and 4 bases from J, the junction contained 7 bases not matched to a gene. The CDR3 spells CASGRAGGYNEQFF. As DNA, the CDR3 is TGTGCCAGCGGAAGGGCGGGGGGTTACAATGAGCAGTTCTTC.

This clonotype was recorded a few times. CDR3 sequence reads: CASSLRAEAFF. The CDR3 DNA is TGTGCCAGCAGCTTACGGGCTGAAGCTTTCTTT. The chain uses TRBV7-9 and TRBJ1-1; no firm D call. Germline V gene data show CDR1 as SEHNR and CDR2 as FQNEAQ (reference sequence). This CDR3 is built from 11 residues. Trimming cost V 2 bases and J 6 bases, with 4 bases left between them.

This clonotype was seen more than once but under ten times. The chain links TRBV7-3 to TRBJ2-5, with D possibly being TRBD2 (6 bases). Looked up from germline, CDR1 is SGHTA and CDR2 is FQGTGA. Trimming removed 3 bases from V and 3 bases from J, with 11 bases in between. The CDR3 has 14 amino acids. The CDR3 bases are TGTGCCAGCAGCTTTGGAGGGTCAGAAGAGACCCAGTACTTC. Its protein product is CASSFGGSEETQYF.

This clonotype was seen a few times. The V and J genes are TRBV5-1 and TRBJ2-3; D is possibly TRBD1 (6 bases). This CDR3 is 14 amino acids long. Germline CDR1 and CDR2: SGHRS and YFSETQ. Trimming removed 4 bases at V and 0 bases at J, with 9 bases between. For the CDR3, the DNA is TGCGCCAGCAGCCGGACAGTTAGCACAGATACGCAGTATTTT. Its protein product is CASSRTVSTDTQYF.

Turning to this clonotype: The junction does not match germline at one end; this may be a read error. The gene calls are TRBV7-7 and TRBJ1-3; D is undetermined. The CDR3 runs 14 residues. Germline V lookup: CDR1 SSHAT, CDR2 FNYEAQ (reference sequence). The CDR3 loop is CVSSRAGSGNTIYF. DNA of the CDR3: TGTGTCAGCAGCCGAGCCGGCTCTGGAAACACCATATATTTT.

The table lists this clonotype with a few counts. The V gene is TRBV29-1, the J gene TRBJ2-1; 9 positions agree with TRBD2. This CDR3 is 16 amino acids long. The V gene end was trimmed by 7 bases and the J gene end by 3 bases; junction bases not matched to a gene: 13. In germline, CDR1 is SQVTM, CDR2 ANQGSEA. The CDR3 is CSALGGERGDYNEQFF. CDR3 bases: TGCAGCGCCCTTGGCGGGGAGCGGGGGGACTACAATGAGCAGTTCTTC.

This clonotype has a count of ten or more. The chain recombines TRBV7-2 with TRBJ2-7, with D hard to call. Trimming cost V 3 bases and J 1 base, with 10 bases left between them. Per the germline V gene, CDR1 is SGHTA and CDR2 is FQGNSA. The length of the CDR3 is 14 residues. CDR3 region: CASSFGDGSYEQYF. CDR3 nucleotides: TGTGCCAGCAGCTTCGGTGACGGTTCCTACGAGCAGTACTTC.

The rearrangement uses TRBV7-2 and TRBJ2-7; TRBD1 might be the D (6 bases). Trimming removed 3 bases at V and 4 bases at J, with 10 bases between. CDR1 SGHTA and CDR2 FQGNSA come from the germline V gene. The CDR3 has 13 residues. The CDR3 is CASSFPDSYEQYF. The CDR3 DNA follows: TGTGCCAGCAGCTTCCCGGACAGTTACGAGCAGTACTTC.

The table lists this clonotype with a few counts. The gene calls are TRBV4-3 and TRBJ2-3; the match to TRBD2 covers 9 bases. Trimming at V came to 0 bases and at J to 6 bases, leaving 7 bases not matched to a gene. The CDR3 length is 16 residues. The germline gives CDR1 LGHNA, CDR2 YSLEER. CDR3 nucleotides: TGCGCCAGCAGCCAAGATGGGGCTAGCGGGGCGGATACGCAGTATTTT. Its translation is CASSQDGASGADTQYF.